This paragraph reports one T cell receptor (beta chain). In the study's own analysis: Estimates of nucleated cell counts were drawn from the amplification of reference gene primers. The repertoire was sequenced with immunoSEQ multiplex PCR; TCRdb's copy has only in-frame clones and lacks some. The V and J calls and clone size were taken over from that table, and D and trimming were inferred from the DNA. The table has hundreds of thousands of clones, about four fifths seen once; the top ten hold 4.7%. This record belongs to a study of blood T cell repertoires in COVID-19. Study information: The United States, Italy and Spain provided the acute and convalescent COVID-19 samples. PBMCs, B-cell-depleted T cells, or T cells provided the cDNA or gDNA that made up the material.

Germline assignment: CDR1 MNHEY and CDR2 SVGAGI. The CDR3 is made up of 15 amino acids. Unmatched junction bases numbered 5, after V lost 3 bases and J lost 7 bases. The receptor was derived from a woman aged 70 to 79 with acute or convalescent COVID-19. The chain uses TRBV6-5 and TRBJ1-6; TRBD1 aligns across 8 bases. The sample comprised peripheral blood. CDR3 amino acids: CASSYYGQGNSPLHF. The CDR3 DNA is TGTGCCAGCAGTTATTACGGACAGGGAAATTCACCCCTCCACTTT.